This T cell receptor (beta chain) is from a study of blood T cell repertoires in COVID-19. As for the study in general: Collection of acute and convalescent COVID-19 samples took place in the United States, Italy and Spain.

Individuals drawn from under 30 US areas were roughly 18 to 95 years old. In the authors' workflow: Researchers report that nucleated cell counts were estimated from reference gene primer amplification. Using immunoSEQ multiplex PCR, the repertoire was profiled, and TCRdb retains in-frame clones only, with some absent. The V and J calls and clone size are taken from that table; D and trimming were inferred from the DNA. Of 200,000 to 300,000 clones listed, roughly nine tenths are singletons. Looked up from germline, CDR1 is SGHRS and CDR2 is YFSETQ. This CDR3 contains 16 residues. V dropped 4 bases and J dropped 0; count of bases not matched to a gene: 6.

This chain uses TRBV5-1 with TRBJ2-4; TRBD2 matches at 8 bases. What was sequenced was PBMCs or T cells enriched from blood (not recorded which). This receptor was obtained from a woman between 18 and 29 years old who had recovered from COVID-19. CDR3 in DNA: TGCGCCAGCAGCACAGCTAGCGGGCTAGCCAAAAACATTCAGTACTTC. It is translated as CASSTASGLAKNIQYF. The whole variable domain, filled in from reference TRBV5-1 and TRBJ2-4, reads KAGVTQTPRYLIKTRGQQVTLSCSPISGHRSVSWYQQTPGQGLQFLFEYFSETQRNKGNFPGRFSGRQFSNSRSEMNVSTLELGDSALYLCASSTASGLAKNIQYFGAGTRLSVL.